The 22 T cell receptor beta chains listed next were all sequenced from one sample in a study of identical twins. TCRdb reanalysed the 5' RACE reads using MiXCR and keeps one entry per CDR3 protein. The repertoire includes 1,800,000 or so distinct CDR3 sequences, 25% to 35% of them detected once, and about 0.25% sits in the top ten. Input material: cord blood. The receptors shown here come from a newborn girl in good health.

This clonotype was counted between two and nine times. The chain carries TRBV20-1 and TRBJ2-3; no definite D call. Trimming stripped 3 bases from V and 2 bases from J, with 12 bases between. Germline CDR1 reads DFQATT; CDR2 reads SNEGSKA (reference sequence). CDR3 length: 14 amino acids. The CDR3 spells CSASRQVTTDTQYF. CDR3 coding DNA: TGCAGTGCTAGCCGTCAGGTCACCACAGATACGCAGTATTTT.

This clonotype has a handful of counts. This chain joins TRBV15 and TRBJ2-1; D may be TRBD2 (5 bases). The germline V and J ends were trimmed by 0 bases and 14 bases, with 14 bases remaining between them. CDR3 length equals 13 residues. The germline CDR1 and CDR2 sequences are LNHNV and YYDKDF (reference sequence). The chain's CDR3 is CATSRDQAGLKFF. CDR3 bases: TGTGCCACCAGCAGAGATCAGGCGGGTTTAAAGTTCTTC.

This clonotype was recorded many times. The chain is built from TRBV28 and TRBJ1-6, with D hard to call. The germline V gene has CDR1 MDHEN and CDR2 SYDVKM. Trimming stripped 6 bases from V and 0 bases from J, with 9 bases between. This CDR3 has 15 amino acids. DNA of the CDR3: TGTGCCAGCAGCTTACGGAGCTCCTATAATTCACCCCTCCACTTT. Residues: CASSLRSSYNSPLHF.

This chain uses TRBV20-1 with TRBJ2-1; 8 bases agree with TRBD1. With V trimmed by 3 bases and J by 3 bases, 1 base remained unmatched. CDR1 DFQATT and CDR2 SNEGSKA come from the germline V gene (reference sequence). This CDR3 spans 13 amino acids. CDR3 sequence reads: CSASGQGYNEQFF. For the CDR3, the DNA is TGCAGTGCTAGCGGACAGGGCTACAATGAGCAGTTCTTC.

This rearrangement joins TRBV12-3 or TRBV12-4 to TRBJ2-7, with 8 nucleotides matching TRBD1. This CDR3 comprises 14 residues. The V gene end was trimmed by 4 bases and the J gene end by 3 bases; junction bases not matched to a gene: 5. CDR3 region: CASSSWTGNYEQYF. The CDR3, as DNA: TGTGCCAGCAGTTCATGGACAGGGAACTACGAGCAGTACTTC.

This clonotype has only a few counts. This chain uses TRBV20-1 with TRBJ2-1; no clear D. CDR1 is DFQATT and CDR2 is SNEGSKA in the germline V gene (reference sequence). The CDR3 has 17 amino acids. Trimming removed 0 bases from V and 0 bases from J, with 15 bases in between. The chain's CDR3 is CSARDVGGRSSYNEQFF. The CDR3 region has the DNA TGCAGTGCTAGAGATGTGGGCGGCCGGAGCTCCTACAATGAGCAGTTCTTC.

In this sample, this clonotype turned up many times. The chain is built from TRBV6-2 or TRBV6-3 and TRBJ2-3, with a tentative D call TRBD2 (6 bases). Deletions cut 6 bases from V and 0 bases from J, with 10 bases between. In germline, CDR1 is MNHEY, CDR2 SVGEGT. The CDR3 runs 14 residues. The CDR3 coding sequence is TGTGCCAGCAGATCCGGGACTAGCACAGATACGCAGTATTTT. It encodes CASRSGTSTDTQYF.

This clonotype was recorded at least ten times. V is TRBV12-3 or TRBV12-4 and J is TRBJ2-7, with D maybe TRBD2 (6 bases). V lost 6 bases, J lost 2 bases, and 11 bases lay in between. The CDR3 has 13 amino acids. The chain's CDR3 is CASRWTGAYEQYF. CDR3 in DNA: TGTGCCAGCAGATGGACGGGAGCCTACGAGCAGTACTTC.

As regards this clonotype: One junction end does not reproduce the germline sequence, and a read error may be involved. The V and J genes are TRBV12-3 or TRBV12-4 and TRBJ2-3; possible D gene TRBD1, 6 bases. This CDR3 comprises 17 residues. CDR3 loop: CASSPTLTGLRTDTEYF. The DNA of the CDR3 is TGTGCCAGCAGTCCGACATTGACAGGCCTACGCACAGATACGGAGTATTTT.

This clonotype was seen more than once but under ten times. This chain links TRBV7-9 with TRBJ2-3, with TRBD2 identical over 11 bases. J gave up 0 bases and V 4 bases, and 6 bases lay outside the gene matches. The CDR3 runs 17 residues. Germline V gene data show CDR1 as SEHNR and CDR2 as FQNEAQ (reference sequence). CDR3 in amino acids: CASSSGTSGLSTDTQYF. In DNA, the CDR3 is TGTGCCAGCAGCTCCGGGACTAGCGGATTGAGCACAGATACGCAGTATTTT.

The chain is built from TRBV9 and TRBJ2-7, with TRBD2 matching 12 bases. V lost 0 bases and J lost 2; bases outside the gene matches: 9. There are 18 residues in the CDR3. Germline CDR1 SGDLS, CDR2 YYNGEE. The DNA of the CDR3 is TGTGCCAGCAGCGTAGGGCTAGCGGGGGGGAGGTACCCCTACGAGCAGTACTTC. Translation: CASSVGLAGGRYPYEQYF.

The CDR3 nucleotides are TGCAGTGCTAGGTCGGGAGAGCCAGATACGCAGTATTTT. Translation gives CSARSGEPDTQYF. V usage is TRBV20-1 and J usage is TRBJ2-3; a weak D match, TRBD2 (6 bases). Germline V gene sequence: CDR1 DFQATT, CDR2 SNEGSKA (reference sequence). The CDR3 has 13 residues. Trimming took 3 bases from V and 4 from J, leaving 11 bases between them.

The chain has TRBV5-1 and TRBJ2-1; 8 bases map to TRBD1. The V and J ends lost 2 bases and 10 bases, in that order; junction bases with no gene match: 20. The CDR3 is 18 residues long. Germline values: CDR1 SGHRS, CDR2 YFSETQ. The CDR3 nucleotides are TGCGCCAGCAGCTTAGGTTCTTACGCAGGGGGCGCGTCCTACGAGCAGTTCTTC. Its translation: CASSLGSYAGGASYEQFF.

The chain has TRBV20-1 and TRBJ1-5; the D is unclear. Germline V gene data show CDR1 as DFQATT and CDR2 as SNEGSKA (reference sequence). V lost 1 base and J 0 bases, leaving 13 bases between the germline ends. This CDR3 comprises 16 residues. The chain's CDR3 is CSARATAYYSNQPQHF. CDR3 sequence (DNA): TGCAGTGCTAGAGCCACAGCATACTATAGCAATCAGCCCCAGCATTTT.

The table lists this clonotype with many counts. The J gene is TRBJ2-3, the V gene TRBV7-9; D is ambiguous. Germline assignment: CDR1 SEHNR and CDR2 FQNEAQ (reference sequence). CDR3 size: 14 residues. V was trimmed by 3 bases and J by 2 bases, leaving 9 bases between them. CDR3 sequence (DNA): TGTGCCAGCAGCTTTCAACAGCTCACAGATACGCAGTATTTT. Its protein product is CASSFQQLTDTQYF.

In its sample, this clonotype was seen a few times. The chain uses TRBV6-5 and TRBJ2-7; 7 bases agree with TRBD2. The CDR3 runs to 15 residues. The germline gives CDR1 MNHEY, CDR2 SVGAGI. Unmatched junction bases numbered 5, after V lost 0 bases and J lost 3 bases. The CDR3 protein is CASSYSFGGNYEQYF. The DNA of the CDR3 is TGTGCCAGCAGTTACTCGTTCGGGGGGAACTACGAGCAGTACTTC.

This clonotype has a count of ten or more. This chain uses TRBV12-3 or TRBV12-4 with TRBJ2-5; 9 positions agree with TRBD1. This CDR3 is 15 amino acids long. The junction had 8 bases not matched to a gene; V was cut back by 4 bases and J by 5 bases. For the CDR3, the DNA is TGTGCCAGCAGTTCCAGGACAGGGGTTGTGGAGACCCAGTACTTC. Protein product: CASSSRTGVVETQYF.

This clonotype occurred a few times. The chain uses TRBV10-3 and TRBJ2-7; either TRBD1 or TRBD2 may supply D (6 bases each). Trimming removed 1 base from V and 2 bases from J, with 9 bases in between. The CDR3 is 14 residues long. Looked up from germline, CDR1 is ENHRY and CDR2 is SYGVKD. The CDR3, as DNA: TGTGCCATCAGTGAGTACGGGGGCCCCTACGAGCAGTACTTC. Amino acid sequence: CAISEYGGPYEQYF.

Ten or more counts support this clonotype. This chain connects TRBV7-2 to TRBJ2-3, with TRBD2 identical over 9 bases. V was pared by 0 bases and J by 3 bases, with 4 bases of the junction left unmatched. CDR3 length: 16 amino acids. Germline loops: CDR1 SGHTA, CDR2 FQGNSA. CDR3 protein: CASSLADLAGTDTQYF. The CDR3 nucleotides are TGTGCCAGCAGCTTAGCGGATCTAGCGGGGACAGATACGCAGTATTTT. Looking up the rest from reference TRBV7-2 and TRBJ2-3 gives the full variable domain: GAGVSQSPSNKVTEKGKDVELRCDPISGHTALYWYRQSLGQGLEFLIYFQGNSAPDKSGLPSDRFSAERTGGSVSTLTIQRTQQEDSAVYLCASSLADLAGTDTQYFGPGTRLTVL.

The table lists this clonotype with many counts. This sequence joins TRBV25-1 and TRBJ2-7; D gene unclear. The CDR3 covers 12 residues. V lost 3 bases and J 10 bases, leaving 13 bases between the germline ends. From germline, CDR1 is MGHDK and CDR2 SYGVNS. CDR3 sequence: CASSDRAPHQYF. CDR3 nucleotide sequence: TGTGCCAGCAGTGACCGGGCTCCCCATCAGTACTTC.

This clonotype was seen a few times. The chain recombines TRBV20-1 with TRBJ1-1, with TRBD1 matching over 10 bases. J lost 4 bases, V lost 0 bases, and 5 bases had no gene match. There are 15 residues in the CDR3. Germline V CDR1 and CDR2: DFQATT, SNEGSKA (reference sequence). DNA for the CDR3: TGCAGTGCTAGAGATGACAGGGGGCGCGGCACTGAAGCTTTCTTT. Encoded protein: CSARDDRGRGTEAFF.

This clonotype has only a few counts. This chain connects TRBV6-5 to TRBJ2-5; perhaps D is TRBD1 or TRBD2 (5 bases each). CDR3 length: 16 residues. V was pared by 1 base and J by 1 base, with 13 bases between. The germline V gene encodes CDR1 MNHEY and CDR2 SVGAGI. The CDR3 sequence: CASSYLARGPQETQYF. The CDR3 region has the DNA TGTGCCAGCAGTTACTTGGCGAGGGGCCCCCAAGAGACCCAGTACTTC.